The 21 T cell receptor beta chains given below trace back to one sample, sequenced in a study of CD8 T cells in Susac syndrome. The authors reverse transcribed 0.5 to 1 ug RNA with random hexamers. TCRdb reprocessed the immunoSEQ multiplex PCR reads via MiXCR and lists one record per CDR3 protein. The table includes fewer than 200,000 distinct CDR3 sequences, approximately 94% detected once. Sequences were obtained from CD4+ T cells from PBMCs. All receptors derive from a human donor with Susac syndrome.

This clonotype was observed a single time. The V gene is TRBV3-1, the J gene TRBJ1-6; D perhaps matches TRBD1 (6 bases). The germline gives CDR1 LGHDT, CDR2 YNNKEL (reference sequence). V was trimmed by 2 bases and J by 8 bases, leaving 16 bases between them. The CDR3 loop spans 16 amino acids. Here the CDR3 DNA reads TGTGCCAGCAGCCAAACCGCCGGGACATCTCATTCACCCCTCCACTTT. Protein: CASSQTAGTSHSPLHF.

This clonotype was counted once. The V call is TRBV20-1, the J call TRBJ1-2; 7 bases fit TRBD1. The CDR3 runs to 14 residues. Losses at the gene ends were 2 bases for V and 6 bases for J; bases not matched to a gene: 9. Germline V gene lookup returns CDR1 DFQATT and CDR2 SNEGSKA (reference sequence). The CDR3 here is CSARPGQVAHGYTF. The CDR3 DNA reads as TGCAGTGCTAGACCAGGACAGGTCGCACATGGCTACACCTTC.

The chain links TRBV7-2 to TRBJ2-1; the D gene could be TRBD1 or TRBD2 (5 bases each). V lost 1 base, J lost 6 bases, and 13 bases lay in between. The CDR3 runs 15 residues. Germline V gene sequence: CDR1 SGHTA, CDR2 FQGNSA. CDR3 loop: CASSLVQGPGNEQFF. In nucleotides, the CDR3 is TGTGCCAGCAGCTTAGTCCAGGGACCCGGCAATGAGCAGTTCTTC.

The CDR3 protein is CATSRDYGTDTQYF. The CDR3, as DNA: TGTGCCACCAGCAGAGATTACGGCACAGATACGCAGTATTTT. V gene TRBV15 combines with J gene TRBJ2-3; D is uncertain. V was shortened by 0 bases and J by 1 base, with 5 bases between the two germline ends. CDR3 length: 14 amino acids. Germline CDR1 and CDR2: LNHNV and YYDKDF (reference sequence).

This clonotype was observed a handful of times. The V call is TRBV7-3, the J call TRBJ2-3; 9 bases line up with TRBD2. V dropped 4 bases and J dropped 1; count of bases not matched to a gene: 3. CDR3 length equals 15 residues. CDR1 is SGHTA and CDR2 is FQGTGA in the germline V gene. The DNA for the CDR3 is TGTGCCAGCAGCTCTAGCGGGGTTGGCACAGATACGCAGTATTTT. Residues: CASSSSGVGTDTQYF.

V is TRBV29-1 and J is TRBJ2-1, with a possible D match to TRBD1 (5 bases). V was shortened by 0 bases and J by 15 bases, with 18 bases between the two germline ends. Germline V gene sequence: CDR1 SQVTM, CDR2 ANQGSEA. CDR3 length: 13 residues. The CDR3 sequence is CSVEDMATAGRFF. The CDR3 DNA is TGCAGCGTTGAAGATATGGCGACAGCAGGTCGGTTCTTC.

J is TRBJ1-2 and V is TRBV7-2, with a tentative D call TRBD1 (5 bases). V was cut by 1 base and J by 4 bases, with 19 bases left in between. From germline, CDR1 is SGHTA and CDR2 FQGNSA. CDR3 length: 17 amino acids. The CDR3 DNA reads as TGTGCCAGCAGCTTAGGAGGGTTGTCAGGGCCCATCTATGGCTACACCTTC. Protein product: CASSLGGLSGPIYGYTF.

The chain is built from TRBV6-2 or TRBV6-3 and TRBJ2-5; D is possibly TRBD1 (5 bases). CDR1 is MNHEY, CDR2 SVGEGT, per germline. There are 14 residues in the CDR3. V was cut by 4 bases and J by 2 bases, with 11 bases left in between. As DNA, the CDR3 is TGTGCCAGCAGTTTCTTGACAGTACAAGAGACCCAGTACTTC. Translated: CASSFLTVQETQYF.

The rearrangement joins TRBV5-1 to TRBJ2-5; D may be TRBD1 (6 bases). The CDR3 extends over 14 amino acids. V lost 4 bases, J lost 2 bases, and 12 bases lay in between. Germline CDR1 and CDR2: SGHRS and YFSETQ. In nucleotides, the CDR3 is TGCGCCAGCAGCGTACAGGGAAGACAAGAGACCCAGTACTTC. Encoded protein: CASSVQGRQETQYF.

V is TRBV3-1 and J is TRBJ2-1; TRBD2 matches at 7 bases. The CDR3 contains 15 residues. Germline CDR1 and CDR2: LGHDT and YNNKEL (reference sequence). V shed 1 base and J 3 bases; nucleotides not matched to a gene: 3. Here the CDR3 reads CASSQGTSHYNEQFF. CDR3 DNA sequence: TGTGCCAGCAGCCAAGGGACTAGTCACTACAATGAGCAGTTCTTC.

This clonotype was counted a few times. The chain couples TRBV7-8 to TRBJ1-5; tentatively, D is TRBD1 (5 bases). V shed 0 bases and J shed 6 bases, with 6 bases lying between them. There are 13 residues in the CDR3. Germline V lookup: CDR1 SGHVS, CDR2 FQNEAQ. CDR3 DNA sequence: TGTGCCAGCAGCTTAGCTAGGGGTCAGCCCCAGCATTTT. Translated: CASSLARGQPQHF. The full variable domain, its missing parts supplied by reference TRBV7-8 and TRBJ1-5, is GAGVSQSPRYKVAKRGQDVALRCDPISGHVSLFWYQQALGQGPEFLTYFQNEAQLDKSGLPSDRFFAERPEGSVSTLKIQRTQQEDSAVYLCASSLARGQPQHFGDGTRLSIL.

V gene TRBV15 combines with J gene TRBJ2-5; TRBD1 aligns across 8 bases. Looked up from germline, CDR1 is LNHNV and CDR2 is YYDKDF (reference sequence). The CDR3 totals 15 residues. J was trimmed by 1 base and V by 5 bases; bases with no gene match: 6. The CDR3 region is CATSPTGAFQETQYF. The CDR3 coding sequence is TGTGCCACCAGCCCGACAGGGGCCTTCCAAGAGACCCAGTACTTC.

This chain joins TRBV7-2 and TRBJ1-1, with a possible D match to TRBD1 (6 bases). The germline V and J ends were trimmed by 5 bases and 6 bases, with 16 bases remaining between them. The CDR3 length is 14 residues. Germline lookup yields CDR1 SGHTA and CDR2 FQGNSA. CDR3 region: CASSPTRGGAEAFF. The CDR3 DNA follows: TGTGCCAGCAGCCCGACCAGGGGAGGAGCTGAAGCTTTCTTT. The whole variable domain, filled in from reference TRBV7-2 and TRBJ1-1, reads GAGVSQSPSNKVTEKGKDVELRCDPISGHTALYWYRQSLGQGLEFLIYFQGNSAPDKSGLPSDRFSAERTGGSVSTLTIQRTQQEDSAVYLCASSPTRGGAEAFFGQGTRLTVV.

The chain carries TRBV2 and TRBJ1-1; weak D call: TRBD1 (5 bases). The CDR3 extends over 12 amino acids. The germline V gene encodes CDR1 SNHLY and CDR2 FYNNEI. Trimming pared 7 bases from V and 5 bases from J, leaving 11 bases between. CDR3 protein: CASTRGWTEAFF. For the CDR3, the DNA is TGTGCCAGCACCCGGGGGTGGACTGAAGCTTTCTTT.

V usage is TRBV30 and J usage is TRBJ2-7; D is uncertain. CDR3 length equals 11 residues. Trimming removed 5 bases from V and 5 bases from J, with 10 bases in between. The germline gives CDR1 GTSNPN, CDR2 SVGIG (reference sequence). The CDR3 protein is CAWGFHDEQYF. CDR3 nucleotides: TGTGCCTGGGGCTTCCATGACGAGCAGTACTTC.

This rearrangement joins TRBV2 to TRBJ2-1, with 12 bases fitting TRBD2. With V trimmed by 8 bases and J by 9 bases, 8 bases remained unmatched. Germline V gene sequence: CDR1 SNHLY, CDR2 FYNNEI. CDR3 length: 14 residues. The CDR3 bases are TGTGCCAGCGGCTGGACTAGCGGGGAGGCTGAGCAGTTCTTC. It encodes CASGWTSGEAEQFF.

The rearrangement joins TRBV9 to TRBJ2-3, with 8 bases that match TRBD2. The CDR3 extends over 15 amino acids. Germline V gene sequence: CDR1 SGDLS, CDR2 YYNGEE. V was clipped by 1 base and J by 0 bases; unmatched bases: 1. The CDR3 sequence: CASSVTGGSTDTQYF. The CDR3 DNA reads TGTGCCAGCAGCGTAACGGGGGGGAGCACAGATACGCAGTATTTT.

The genes are TRBV5-6 and TRBJ1-1; D unresolved. The CDR3 contains 15 residues. Germline CDR1 and CDR2: SGHDT and YYEEEE. V was cut by 0 bases and J by 1 base, with 10 bases left in between. CDR3 in DNA: TGTGCCAGCAGCTTGGGAACCGGGAGGAACACTGAAGCTTTCTTT. Translation: CASSLGTGRNTEAFF.

J is TRBJ2-3 and V is TRBV6-4, with a possible D match to TRBD2 (7 bases). Trimming left V 4 bases short and J 3 bases short, with 14 bases between. CDR1 is MRHNA and CDR2 is SNTAGT in the germline V gene. This CDR3 spans 15 amino acids. The CDR3 sequence is CASSVVGGHTDTQYF. The CDR3 DNA reads as TGTGCCAGCAGTGTGGTCGGGGGGCATACAGATACGCAGTATTTT.

V and J are TRBV20-1 and TRBJ2-3, with 12 bases matching TRBD2. V gave up 6 bases and J gave up 3 bases; unmatched junction bases: 7. The CDR3 loop spans 15 amino acids. The germline V gene encodes CDR1 DFQATT and CDR2 SNEGSKA (reference sequence). CDR3 amino acids: CSAPLAGGRTDTQYF. In nucleotides, the CDR3 is TGCAGTGCCCCTCTAGCGGGGGGGCGGACAGATACGCAGTATTTT.

The chain couples TRBV6-1 to TRBJ2-1; no reliable D call. Trimming stripped 1 base from V and 3 bases from J, with 10 bases between. This CDR3 comprises 15 residues. Germline V gene lookup returns CDR1 MNHNS and CDR2 SASEGT. In nucleotides, the CDR3 is TGTGCCAGCAGTGAAGGCATAGATTACTACAATGAGCAGTTCTTC. Translating gives CASSEGIDYYNEQFF.